The 3 T cell receptor beta chains below all came from one sample that was sequenced in a study of cytomegalovirus exposure and HLA in healthy donors. Some clones are missing from TCRdb's copy, which holds only in-frame ones; the method was immunoSEQ multiplex PCR. Of roughly 150,000 clones in the sample, around 85% were seen once. Sequencing was carried out using PBMCs. The receptors were gathered from a man between 25 and 39 years old in good health and CMV-seropositive.

This chain joins TRBV9 and TRBJ2-3; 11 nucleotides align to TRBD2. CDR3 length: 16 amino acids. Germline trimming cut 7 bases from V and 4 bases from J; bases unmatched to any gene: 11. Germline lookup yields CDR1 SGDLS and CDR2 YYNGEE. The CDR3 DNA reads TGTGCCAGCGCCCAAATAGCGGGGGGGCACCCAGATACGCAGTATTTT. It yields the protein CASAQIAGGHPDTQYF.

The chain recombines TRBV5-8 with TRBJ1-2; 9 bases map to TRBD1. The V and J ends lost 3 bases and 8 bases, in that order; junction bases with no gene match: 8. Germline CDR1 reads SGHTS; CDR2 reads YDEGEE. The CDR3 length is 14 residues. CDR3 in DNA: TGTGCCAGCAGCTCTCCGGGACAGGGATCGGGCTACACCTTC. This codes for CASSSPGQGSGYTF.

The V gene is TRBV4-3, the J gene TRBJ2-7, with 10 bases identical to TRBD2. V lost 0 bases and J lost 2; bases outside the gene matches: 7. Germline V CDR1 and CDR2: LGHNA, YSLEER. The CDR3 spans 17 residues. In nucleotides, the CDR3 is TGCGCCAGCAGCCAAGAAGGCGGACTAGCGGATCCCTACGAGCAGTACTTC. Its protein is CASSQEGGLADPYEQYF.